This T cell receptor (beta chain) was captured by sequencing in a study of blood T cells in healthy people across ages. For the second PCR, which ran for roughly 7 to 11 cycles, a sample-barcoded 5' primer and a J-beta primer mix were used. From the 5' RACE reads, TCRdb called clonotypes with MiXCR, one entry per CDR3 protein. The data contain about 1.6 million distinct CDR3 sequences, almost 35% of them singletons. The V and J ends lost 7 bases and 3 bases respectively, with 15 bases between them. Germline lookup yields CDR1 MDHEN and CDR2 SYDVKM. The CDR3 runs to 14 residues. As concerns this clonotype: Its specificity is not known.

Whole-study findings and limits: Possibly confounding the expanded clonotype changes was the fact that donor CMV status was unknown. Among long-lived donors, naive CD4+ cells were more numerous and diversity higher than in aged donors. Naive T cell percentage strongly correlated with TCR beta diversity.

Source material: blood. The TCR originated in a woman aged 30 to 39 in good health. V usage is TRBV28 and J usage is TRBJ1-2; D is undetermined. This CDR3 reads CASIPQLGYYGYTF. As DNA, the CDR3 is TGTGCCAGCATCCCCCAGCTCGGATACTATGGCTACACCTTC.